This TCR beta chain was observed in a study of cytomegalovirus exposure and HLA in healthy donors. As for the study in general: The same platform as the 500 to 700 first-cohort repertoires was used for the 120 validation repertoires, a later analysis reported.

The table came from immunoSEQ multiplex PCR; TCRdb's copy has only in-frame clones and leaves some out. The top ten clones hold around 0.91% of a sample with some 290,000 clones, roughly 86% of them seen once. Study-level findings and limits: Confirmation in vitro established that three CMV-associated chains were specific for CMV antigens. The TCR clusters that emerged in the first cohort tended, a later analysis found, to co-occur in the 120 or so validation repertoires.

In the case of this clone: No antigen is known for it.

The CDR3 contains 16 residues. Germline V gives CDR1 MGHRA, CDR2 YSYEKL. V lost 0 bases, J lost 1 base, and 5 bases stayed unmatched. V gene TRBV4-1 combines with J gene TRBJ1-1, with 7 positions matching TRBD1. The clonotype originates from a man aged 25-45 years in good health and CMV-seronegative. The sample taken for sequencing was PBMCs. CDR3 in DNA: TGCGCCAGCAGCCAAGAGGGGGGACAGAGGAACACTGAAGCTTTCTTT. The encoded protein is CASSQEGGQRNTEAFF.